The 11 T cell receptor beta chains below come from one sample, sequenced in a study of PD-1 blockade in classical Hodgkin lymphoma. Time point meaning: cycle 4 day 1 (C4D1), after 5 to 7 weeks of nivolumab. Relapses following autologous stem cell transplantation were seen in all patients, with brentuximab vedotin exposure varying. The CD4+ T cells used were purified from thawed PBMCs through magnetic negative selection. Sequencing was performed with immunoSEQ multiplex PCR; in TCRdb, only in-frame clones are kept and a portion is missing. The table has around 30,000 clones, around 90% seen once. Sequenced material: CD4+ T cells from blood, taken before the fourth cycle of nivolumab. These TCRs come from a human donor with classical Hodgkin lymphoma.

The gene calls are TRBV5-1 and TRBJ2-3; the match to TRBD2 covers 9 bases. Looked up from germline, CDR1 is SGHRS and CDR2 is YFSETQ. The CDR3 has 15 amino acids. V lost 2 bases and J lost 1; bases outside the gene matches: 2. The CDR3 reads CASSFLAGRTDTQYF. In DNA, the CDR3 is TGCGCCAGCAGCTTTCTAGCGGGACGCACAGATACGCAGTATTTT. The variable domain in full, completed from reference TRBV5-1 and TRBJ2-3, reads KAGVTQTPRYLIKTRGQQVTLSCSPISGHRSVSWYQQTPGQGLQFLFEYFSETQRNKGNFPGRFSGRQFSNSRSEMNVSTLELGDSALYLCASSFLAGRTDTQYFGPGTRLTVL.

This clone was seen only once. This chain uses TRBV11-3 with TRBJ2-3; D remains ambiguous. The V and J ends lost 1 base and 2 bases respectively, with 7 bases between them. Germline CDR1 SGHNT, CDR2 YENEEA. The length of the CDR3 is 14 residues. As DNA, the CDR3 is TGTGCCAGCAGCTTAGGACGCTACACAGATACGCAGTATTTT. Residues: CASSLGRYTDTQYF.

J is TRBJ1-2 and V is TRBV2; D may be TRBD1 (5 bases). The CDR3 is 15 residues long. Trimming stripped 4 bases from V and 7 bases from J, with 19 bases between. Germline CDR1 reads SNHLY; CDR2 reads FYNNEI. The CDR3 protein is CASSVRAGSPSGYTF. The CDR3 coding sequence is TGTGCCAGCAGTGTAAGGGCAGGGTCGCCGTCTGGCTACACCTTC.

For the CDR3, the DNA is TGTGCCAGCAGTTACTCTGAGAGGGTCGGATACGAGCAGTACTTC. It specifies CASSYSERVGYEQYF. The rearrangement joins TRBV6-6 to TRBJ2-7; D is possibly TRBD2 (5 bases). The V gene's germline CDR1 is MNHNY and CDR2 SVGAGI (reference sequence). Trimming pared 0 bases from V and 4 bases from J, leaving 13 bases between. The CDR3 totals 15 residues.

This sequence joins TRBV27 and TRBJ2-1, with 12 bases lining up with TRBD2. The germline V gene encodes CDR1 MNHEY and CDR2 SMNVEV (reference sequence). This CDR3 spans 19 amino acids. The V gene end was trimmed by 4 bases and the J gene end by 3 bases; junction bases not matched to a gene: 13. CDR3 in DNA: TGTGCCAGCAGTTCTCACACGATAACTAGCGGGAGGAACTACAATGAGCAGTTCTTC. This encodes CASSSHTITSGRNYNEQFF.

This rearrangement joins TRBV28 to TRBJ1-5; TRBD1 agrees at 10 bases. Germline CDR1 MDHEN, CDR2 SYDVKM. With 3 bases clipped from V and 4 bases from J, the junction kept 9 bases outside the gene matches. This CDR3 contains 17 residues. The CDR3 DNA follows: TGTGCCAGCAGTTTCTCTGACAGGGGGCCAGGGAATCAGCCCCAGCATTTT. As protein: CASSFSDRGPGNQPQHF.

The V gene is TRBV7-5, the J gene TRBJ1-5. TRBV7-5 is a documented pseudogene. The CDR3 length is 16 residues. The CDR3 region has the DNA TGTGTCAGAAACCGAACCAACGTAAGCACGTGTCAGCCCCAGCATTTT. As protein: CVRNRTNVSTCQPQHF.

The rearrangement joins TRBV6-1 to TRBJ1-2; 10 nucleotides agree with TRBD1. Trimming removed 6 bases from V and 6 bases from J; junction bases left unmatched: 4. Germline lookup yields CDR1 MNHNS and CDR2 SASEGT. This CDR3 has 13 amino acids. This CDR3 reads CASRVGTGDGYTF. CDR3 bases: TGTGCCAGCAGAGTCGGGACAGGGGATGGCTACACCTTC.

V gene TRBV5-6 combines with J gene TRBJ2-7; maybe TRBD2 (6 bases). The ends were cut back, 2 bases at V and 3 bases at J, with 9 bases in the middle. The CDR3 loop spans 13 amino acids. Per germline, CDR1 SGHDT and CDR2 YYEEEE. The CDR3 loop is CASSLLASYEQYF. CDR3 nucleotide sequence: TGTGCCAGCAGCTTACTAGCCAGCTACGAGCAGTACTTC.

The V gene is TRBV5-1, the J gene TRBJ1-1; unclear D gene. The length of the CDR3 is 17 residues. Germline-derived CDR1 and CDR2 are SGHRS and YFSETQ. Trimming cost V 4 bases and J 12 bases, with 31 bases left between them. CDR3 residues: CASSPNIVAWSGSETFF. The CDR3 region has the DNA TGCGCCAGCAGCCCGAATATTGTGGCGTGGTCAGGATCGGAAACTTTCTTT.

The V gene is TRBV7-2, the J gene TRBJ2-7, with D possibly matching TRBD2 (5 bases). V was clipped by 2 bases and J by 3 bases, with 11 bases between them. Looked up from germline, CDR1 is SGHTA and CDR2 is FQGNSA. CDR3 length equals 14 residues. The CDR3 reads CASSLRSADYEQYF. The CDR3 coding sequence is TGTGCCAGCAGCTTACGGTCAGCGGACTACGAGCAGTACTTC.